This is a list of T cell receptor beta chains from one sample in a study of T cells after yellow fever vaccination. TCRdb called the 5' RACE reads again in MiXCR, with one record for every CDR3 protein. The sample contains about 320,000 distinct CDR3 sequences, roughly 4.3% of which appear only once. The material sequenced was PBMCs, taken 15 days after the yellow fever booster vaccination. The receptors derive from a man aged 18 to 35 who received the YFV17D yellow fever vaccine. Both conserved end residues are part of each CDR3. The order of the fields is CDR3 DNA, CDR3 protein, clone size, J gene, V gene, D gene. The D gene is left open where the match is weak. Clone size is not always given. Where it is, it says once, few, many or a class for expanded clones.

cdr3_nt: TGTGCCAGCATCCTTATTGGGGGGCGGATTAGTGAAGCTTTCTTT; cdr3_aa: CASILIGGRISEAFF; clone_size: many; j_call: TRBJ1-1; v_call: TRBV7-9; d_call: -
cdr3_nt: TGCAGCGTTGTCGAGGGCCCTATGACCGGGGAGCTGTTTTTT; cdr3_aa: CSVVEGPMTGELFF; clone_size: many; j_call: TRBJ2-2; v_call: TRBV29-1; d_call: -
cdr3_nt: TGTGCCAGCAGTTACTCGATGACCGGACAGCCCCAGCATTTT; cdr3_aa: CASSYSMTGQPQHF; clone_size: -; j_call: TRBJ1-5; v_call: TRBV6-2/TRBV6-3; d_call: -
cdr3_nt: TGCGCCAGCAGCCAAGATTGGCGGATTTTGGGCCCCACAGATACGCAGTATTTT; cdr3_aa: CASSQDWRILGPTDTQYF; clone_size: many; j_call: TRBJ2-3; v_call: TRBV4-1; d_call: -
cdr3_nt: TGTGCCAGTGGGGGGACAGGGGTCGGCACCGGGGAGCTGTTTTTT; cdr3_aa: CASGGTGVGTGELFF; clone_size: few; j_call: TRBJ2-2; v_call: TRBV19; d_call: TRBD1
cdr3_nt: TGTGCCAGCAGTTTCGAGAAGGGAGGCTTGGAGACCCAGTACTTC; cdr3_aa: CASSFEKGGLETQYF; clone_size: few; j_call: TRBJ2-5; v_call: TRBV28; d_call: -
cdr3_nt: TGTGCCAGCAGTCCTAAATACCTCCTAGCGGGCCTCTACAATGAGCAGTTCTTC; cdr3_aa: CASSPKYLLAGLYNEQFF; clone_size: few; j_call: TRBJ2-1; v_call: TRBV27; d_call: TRBD2
cdr3_nt: TGTGCCAGCAGCCCCCCGGGACGTAATATGAACACTGAAGCTTTCTTT; cdr3_aa: CASSPPGRNMNTEAFF; clone_size: many; j_call: TRBJ1-1; v_call: TRBV6-6; d_call: -
cdr3_nt: TGTGCCAGCAGCAAGGACGAGGGCTCCTACGAGCAGTACTTC; cdr3_aa: CASSKDEGSYEQYF; clone_size: many; j_call: TRBJ2-7; v_call: TRBV21-1; d_call: -
cdr3_nt: TGCGCCAGCAGTCCCGGGACAGGGGGGACGAAAGAGACCCAGTACTTC; cdr3_aa: CASSPGTGGTKETQYF; clone_size: many; j_call: TRBJ2-5; v_call: TRBV5-1; d_call: TRBD1
cdr3_nt: TGCAGTGCTCTTTCCGGACTAGCGGGGGGTTGGAATGAGCAGTTCTTC; cdr3_aa: CSALSGLAGGWNEQFF; clone_size: few; j_call: TRBJ2-1; v_call: TRBV20-1; d_call: TRBD2
cdr3_nt: TGTGCCAGCACCGTGGACGCGAATTCACCCCTCCACTTT; cdr3_aa: CASTVDANSPLHF; clone_size: -; j_call: TRBJ1-6; v_call: TRBV7-2; d_call: -
cdr3_nt: TGTGCCAGCAGACGTACAGGGAGCTCTGGAAACACCATATATTTT; cdr3_aa: CASRRTGSSGNTIYF; clone_size: many; j_call: TRBJ1-3; v_call: TRBV6-6; d_call: -
cdr3_nt: TGTGCCAGCAGCCAAGAAGGGCACGGGAACACTGAAGCTTTCTTT; cdr3_aa: CASSQEGHGNTEAFF; clone_size: many; j_call: TRBJ1-1; v_call: TRBV3-1; d_call: -
cdr3_nt: TGTGCCAGCAGCCGATGGACTAGCGGGGGGGCAGGGGAGCTGTTTTTT; cdr3_aa: CASSRWTSGGAGELFF; clone_size: many; j_call: TRBJ2-2; v_call: TRBV5-6; d_call: TRBD2
cdr3_nt: TGCAGCGTTTTCTACAGCGGCTCCTACGAGCAGTACTTC; cdr3_aa: CSVFYSGSYEQYF; clone_size: many; j_call: TRBJ2-7; v_call: TRBV29-1; d_call: -
cdr3_nt: TGTGCCAGCAGTCTCACAGGGGAGCAGTACTTC; cdr3_aa: CASSLTGEQYF; clone_size: -; j_call: TRBJ2-7; v_call: TRBV12-3/TRBV12-4; d_call: -
cdr3_nt: TGTGCCAGCAACGGACAGGGGAACACTGAAGCTTTCTTT; cdr3_aa: CASNGQGNTEAFF; clone_size: few; j_call: TRBJ1-1; v_call: TRBV11-1; d_call: TRBD1
cdr3_nt: TGCGCCAGCAGCCAAGATCTGACCCTGGGAGGGCAGTATTTT; cdr3_aa: CASSQDLTLGGQYF; clone_size: few; j_call: TRBJ2-3; v_call: TRBV4-3; d_call: -